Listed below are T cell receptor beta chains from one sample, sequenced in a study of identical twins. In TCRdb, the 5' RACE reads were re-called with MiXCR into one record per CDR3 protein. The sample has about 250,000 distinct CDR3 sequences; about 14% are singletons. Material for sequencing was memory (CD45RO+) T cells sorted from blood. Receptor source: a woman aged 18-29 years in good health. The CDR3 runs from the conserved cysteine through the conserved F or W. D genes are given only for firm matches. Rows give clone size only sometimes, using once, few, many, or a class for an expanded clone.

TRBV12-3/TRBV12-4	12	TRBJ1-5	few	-	TGTGCCAGCAGGTACTTCCCTCAGCCCCAGCATTTT	CASRYFPQPQHF
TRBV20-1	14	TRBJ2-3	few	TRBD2	TGCAGTGCGCCTAGCGGGGGGGATTTAGATACGCAGTATTTT	CSAPSGGDLDTQYF
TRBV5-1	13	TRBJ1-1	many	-	TGCGCCAGCAGCCCTCTATCCAACACTGAAGCTTTCTTT	CASSPLSNTEAFF
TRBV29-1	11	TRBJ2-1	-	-	TGCAGCGTTACCCCGGGCAATGAGCAGTTCTTC	CSVTPGNEQFF
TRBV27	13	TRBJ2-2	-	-	TGTGCCAGCACGGGGGAGAACACCGGGGAGCTGTTTTTT	CASTGENTGELFF
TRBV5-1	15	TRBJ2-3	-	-	TGCGCCAGCAGCTTGGGTGGTAGTGTGTTGGATACGCAGTATTTT	CASSLGGSVLDTQYF
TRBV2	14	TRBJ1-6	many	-	TGTGCCAGCAGTGGTATGGGGAATAATTCACCCCTCCACTTT	CASSGMGNNSPLHF
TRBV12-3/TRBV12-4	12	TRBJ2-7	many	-	TGTGCCAGCAGTTCCACTAGCAACGAGCAGTACTTC	CASSSTSNEQYF
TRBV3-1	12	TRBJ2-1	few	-	TGTGCCAGCAGCCATACGAGCGATGAGCAGTTCTTC	CASSHTSDEQFF
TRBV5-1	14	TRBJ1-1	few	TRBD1	TGCGCCAGCAGCGCGGGACAGGGGTTCACTGAAGCTTTCTTT	CASSAGQGFTEAFF
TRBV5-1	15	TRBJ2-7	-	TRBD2	TGCGCCAGCAGGTTAGCGGGACTAGCCATGTACGAGCAGTACTTC	CASRLAGLAMYEQYF
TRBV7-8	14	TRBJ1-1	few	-	TGTGCCAGCAGCTTAGGGTTGGGGTATGGTGAAGCTTTCTTT	CASSLGLGYGEAFF
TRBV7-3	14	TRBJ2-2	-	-	TGTGCCAGCAGCCGGACAGACCACACCGGGGAGCTGTTTTTT	CASSRTDHTGELFF
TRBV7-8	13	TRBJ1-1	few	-	TGTGCCAGCAGCTTAGAGAGGAGCACTGAAGCTTTCTTT	CASSLERSTEAFF
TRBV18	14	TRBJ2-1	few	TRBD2	TGTGCCAGCTCAACTAGCGGGAAAATGGGTGAGCAGTTCTTC	CASSTSGKMGEQFF
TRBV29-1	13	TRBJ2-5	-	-	TGCAGCGTTGGAGGCAGATCGGGGGAGACCCAGTACTTC	CSVGGRSGETQYF
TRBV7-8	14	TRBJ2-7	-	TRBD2	TGTGCCAGCAGCGGACTAGCGGGAGGGTACGAGCAGTACTTC	CASSGLAGGYEQYF